The present entry profiles one T cell receptor (beta chain) with its context. The V gene's germline CDR1 is LGHDT and CDR2 YNNKEL (reference sequence). Trimming removed 3 bases at V and 9 bases at J, with 15 bases between. CDR3 length: 14 residues. Original data processing: Reference gene primers were amplified, and this amplification served to estimate nucleated cell counts. TCRdb keeps only in-frame clones here, not all; method: immunoSEQ multiplex PCR. V and J calls and clone size follow that table, whereas D and trimming were derived from the DNA. The sample gives roughly 570,000 clones, about 89% of which show up once; about 8% is in the top ten. These data are taken from a study of blood T cell repertoires in COVID-19. Study summary: Acute-phase and convalescent COVID-19 samples originated in the United States, Italy and Spain.

Patients at the Seattle site were enrolled during active infection and followed longitudinally. The rearrangement joins TRBV3-1 (or the pseudogene TRBV3-2) to TRBJ1-3; D perhaps matches TRBD1 (5 bases). The receptor was derived from a woman aged 50 to 65 with COVID-19, enrolled during active disease. The specimen was peripheral blood. In DNA form, the CDR3 reads TGTGCCAGCAGCCAGGGGAACCCGGGGGGCACCATATATTTT. Residues: CASSQGNPGGTIYF.